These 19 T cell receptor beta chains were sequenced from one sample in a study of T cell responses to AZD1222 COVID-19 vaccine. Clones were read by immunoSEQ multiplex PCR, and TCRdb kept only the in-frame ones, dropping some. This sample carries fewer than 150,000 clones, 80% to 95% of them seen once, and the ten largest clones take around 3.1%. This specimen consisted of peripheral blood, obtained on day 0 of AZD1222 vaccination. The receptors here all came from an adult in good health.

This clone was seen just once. The CDR3 protein is CASSSTSGGSGNTIYF. In nucleotides, the CDR3 is TGTGCCAGCAGCTCGACCTCAGGGGGCTCTGGAAACACCATATATTTT. This chain uses TRBV7-9 with TRBJ1-3, with 7 bases fitting TRBD1. V was pared by 4 bases and J by 0 bases, with 6 bases of the junction left unmatched. Germline CDR1 and CDR2: SEHNR and FQNEAQ (reference sequence). The CDR3 is made up of 16 amino acids. The full variable domain, its missing parts supplied by reference TRBV7-9 and TRBJ1-3, is DTGVSQNPRHKITKRGQNVTFRCDPISEHNRLYWYRQTLGQGPEFLTYFQNEAQLEKSRLLSDRFSAERPKGSFSTLEIQRTEQGDSAMYLCASSSTSGGSGNTIYFGEGSWLTVV.

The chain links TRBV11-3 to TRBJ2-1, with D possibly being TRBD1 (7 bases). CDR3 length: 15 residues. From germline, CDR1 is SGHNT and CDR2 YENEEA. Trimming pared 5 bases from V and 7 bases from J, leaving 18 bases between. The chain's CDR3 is CASSHQGGRGNEQFF. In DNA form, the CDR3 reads TGTGCCAGCAGCCATCAGGGGGGCCGCGGGAATGAGCAGTTCTTC.

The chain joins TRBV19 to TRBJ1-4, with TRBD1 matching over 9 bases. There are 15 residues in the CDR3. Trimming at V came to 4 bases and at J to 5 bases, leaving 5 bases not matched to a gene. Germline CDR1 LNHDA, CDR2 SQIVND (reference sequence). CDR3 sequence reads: CASSTLGTGNEKLFF. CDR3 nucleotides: TGTGCCAGTAGTACCCTGGGGACAGGGAATGAAAAACTGTTTTTT. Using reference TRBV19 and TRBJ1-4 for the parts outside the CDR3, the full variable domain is DGGITQSPKYLFRKEGQNVTLSCEQNLNHDAMYWYRQDPGQGLRLIYYSQIVNDFQKGDIAEGYSVSREKKESFPLTVTSAQKNPTAFYLCASSTLGTGNEKLFFGSGTQLSVL.

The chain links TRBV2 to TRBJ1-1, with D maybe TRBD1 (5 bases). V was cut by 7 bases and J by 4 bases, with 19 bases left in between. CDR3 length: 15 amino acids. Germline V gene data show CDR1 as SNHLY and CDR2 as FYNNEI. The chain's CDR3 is CASIPRGAKSTEAFF. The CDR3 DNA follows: TGTGCCAGCATTCCGAGGGGCGCGAAGTCCACTGAAGCTTTCTTT.

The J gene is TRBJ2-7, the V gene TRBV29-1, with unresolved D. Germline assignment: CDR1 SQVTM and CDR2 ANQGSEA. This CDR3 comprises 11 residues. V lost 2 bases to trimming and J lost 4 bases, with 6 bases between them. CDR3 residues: CSVELLYEQYF. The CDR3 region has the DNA TGCAGCGTTGAATTGCTATACGAGCAGTACTTC.

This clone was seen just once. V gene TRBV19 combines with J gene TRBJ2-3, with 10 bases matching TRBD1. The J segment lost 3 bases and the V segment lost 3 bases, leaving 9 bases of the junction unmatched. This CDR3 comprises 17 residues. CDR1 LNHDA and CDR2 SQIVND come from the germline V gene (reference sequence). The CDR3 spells CASSMIGQGVRTDTQYF. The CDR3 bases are TGTGCCAGTAGTATGATCGGACAGGGGGTGAGGACAGATACGCAGTATTTT.

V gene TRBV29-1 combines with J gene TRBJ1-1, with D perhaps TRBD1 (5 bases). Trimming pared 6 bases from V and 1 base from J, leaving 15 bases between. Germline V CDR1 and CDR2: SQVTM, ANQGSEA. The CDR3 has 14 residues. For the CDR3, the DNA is TGCAGCGTGAAAAGGGGCCATCAGAACACTGAAGCTTTCTTT. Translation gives CSVKRGHQNTEAFF. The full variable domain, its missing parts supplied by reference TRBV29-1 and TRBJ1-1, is SAVISQKPSRDICQRGTSLTIQCQVDSQVTMMFWYRQQPGQSLTLIATANQGSEATYESGFVIDKFPISRPNLTFSTLTVSNMSPEDSSIYLCSVKRGHQNTEAFFGQGTRLTVV.

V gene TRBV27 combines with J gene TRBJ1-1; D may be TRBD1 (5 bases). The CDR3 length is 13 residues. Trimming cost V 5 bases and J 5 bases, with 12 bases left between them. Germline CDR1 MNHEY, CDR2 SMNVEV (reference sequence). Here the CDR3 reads CASSQTGGTEAFF. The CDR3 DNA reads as TGTGCCAGCAGTCAAACAGGTGGGACTGAAGCTTTCTTT.

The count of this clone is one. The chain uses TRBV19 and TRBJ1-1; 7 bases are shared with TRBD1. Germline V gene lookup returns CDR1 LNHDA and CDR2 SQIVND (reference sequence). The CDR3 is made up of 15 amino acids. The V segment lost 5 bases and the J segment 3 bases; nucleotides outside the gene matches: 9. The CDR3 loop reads CASSSGQVIYTEAFF. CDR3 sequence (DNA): TGTGCCAGTAGTTCAGGACAGGTGATTTACACTGAAGCTTTCTTT.

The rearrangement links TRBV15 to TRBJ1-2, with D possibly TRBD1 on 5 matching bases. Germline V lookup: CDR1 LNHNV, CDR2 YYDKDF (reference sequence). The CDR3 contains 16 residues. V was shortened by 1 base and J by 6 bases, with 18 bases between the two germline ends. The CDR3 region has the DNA TGTGCCACCAGCAGAGTCTGGGACCTTCCCGGGAATGGCTACACCTTC. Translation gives CATSRVWDLPGNGYTF. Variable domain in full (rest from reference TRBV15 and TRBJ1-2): DAMVIQNPRYQVTQFGKPVTLSCSQTLNHNVMYWYQQKSSQAPKLLFHYYDKDFNNEADTPDNFQSRRPNTSFCFLDIRSPGLGDTAMYLCATSRVWDLPGNGYTFGSGTRLTVV.

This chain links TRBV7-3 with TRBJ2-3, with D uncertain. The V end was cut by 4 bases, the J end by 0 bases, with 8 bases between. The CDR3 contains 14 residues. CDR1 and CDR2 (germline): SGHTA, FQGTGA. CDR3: CASSSLSSTDTQYF. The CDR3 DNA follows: TGTGCCAGCAGCTCCCTAAGTAGCACAGATACGCAGTATTTT.

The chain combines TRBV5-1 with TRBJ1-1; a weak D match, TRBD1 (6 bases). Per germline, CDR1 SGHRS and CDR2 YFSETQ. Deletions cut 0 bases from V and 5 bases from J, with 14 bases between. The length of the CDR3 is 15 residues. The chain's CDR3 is CASSLGGGAGTEAFF. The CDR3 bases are TGCGCCAGCAGCTTGGGCGGGGGGGCAGGAACTGAAGCTTTCTTT.

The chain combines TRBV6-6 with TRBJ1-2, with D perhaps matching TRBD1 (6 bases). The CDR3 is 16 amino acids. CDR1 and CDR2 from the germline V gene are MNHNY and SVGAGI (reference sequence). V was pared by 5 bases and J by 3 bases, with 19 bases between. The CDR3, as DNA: TGTGCCAGCAGTACACGGGGGACACTCCAATACTATGGCTACACCTTC. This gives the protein CASSTRGTLQYYGYTF.

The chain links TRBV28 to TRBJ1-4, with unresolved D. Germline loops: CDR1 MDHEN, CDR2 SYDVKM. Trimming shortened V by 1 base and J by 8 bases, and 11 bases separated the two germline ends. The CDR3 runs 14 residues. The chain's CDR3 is CASSLSLIWEKLFF. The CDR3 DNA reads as TGTGCCAGCAGTTTATCCTTAATCTGGGAAAAACTGTTTTTT.

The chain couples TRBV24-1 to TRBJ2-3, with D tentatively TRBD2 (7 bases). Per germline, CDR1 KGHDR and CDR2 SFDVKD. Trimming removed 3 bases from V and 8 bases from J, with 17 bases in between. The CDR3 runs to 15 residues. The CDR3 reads CATSDPRQGGATQYF. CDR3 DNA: TGTGCCACCAGTGATCCTAGACAAGGGGGGGCTACGCAGTATTTT.

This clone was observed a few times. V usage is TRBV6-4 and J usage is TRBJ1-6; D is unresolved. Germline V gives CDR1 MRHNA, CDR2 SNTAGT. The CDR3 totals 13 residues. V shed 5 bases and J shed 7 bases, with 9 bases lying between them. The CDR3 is CASSRLINSPLHF. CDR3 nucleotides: TGTGCCAGCAGTAGGCTGATAAATTCACCCCTCCACTTT.

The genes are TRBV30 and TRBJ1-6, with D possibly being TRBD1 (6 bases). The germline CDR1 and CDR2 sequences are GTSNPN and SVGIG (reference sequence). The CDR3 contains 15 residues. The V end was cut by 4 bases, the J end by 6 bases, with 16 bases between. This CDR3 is CAWKRRGAGNSPLHF. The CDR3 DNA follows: TGTGCCTGGAAAAGGCGGGGGGCAGGTAATTCACCCCTCCACTTT.

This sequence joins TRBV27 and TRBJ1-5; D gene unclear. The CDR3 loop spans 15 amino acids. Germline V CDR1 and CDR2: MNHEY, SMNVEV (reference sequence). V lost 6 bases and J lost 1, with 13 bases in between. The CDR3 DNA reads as TGTGCCAGCAGCTACGACTCTTCCAGCAATCAGCCCCAGCATTTT. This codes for CASSYDSSSNQPQHF.

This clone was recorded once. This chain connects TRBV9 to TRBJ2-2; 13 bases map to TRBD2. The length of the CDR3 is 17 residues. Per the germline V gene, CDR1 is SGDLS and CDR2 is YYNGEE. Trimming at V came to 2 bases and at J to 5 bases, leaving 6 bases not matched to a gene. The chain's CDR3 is CASSVGPGLAGTGELFF. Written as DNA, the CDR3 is TGTGCCAGCAGCGTGGGGCCGGGACTAGCGGGAACCGGGGAGCTGTTTTTT.